This T cell receptor (beta chain) stems from a study of blood T cell repertoires in COVID-19. Whole-study context: The United States, Italy and Spain supplied acute and convalescent COVID-19 samples. T cells, B-cell-depleted T cells, or PBMCs supplied cDNA or gDNA.

This clone was observed a handful of times. Original data processing: Using reference gene primer amplification, nucleated cell counts were estimated. Profiling relied on immunoSEQ multiplex PCR, and the TCRdb table lists in-frame clones only, not all of them. D and trimming come from the DNA, and the V and J calls and clone size come from that table. The sample lists some 140,000 clones, 65% to 80% seen once, with roughly 3.5% in the top ten. From germline, CDR1 is MNHEY and CDR2 SVGEGT. The CDR3 extends over 13 amino acids. Trimming left V 0 bases short and J 7 bases short, with 7 bases between. The V call is TRBV6-2 or TRBV6-3, the J call TRBJ2-4; tentatively, D is TRBD1 (5 bases). The TCR sequence derives from a man aged 60 to 75 with acute or convalescent COVID-19. Material for sequencing was peripheral blood. DNA for the CDR3: TGTGCCAGCAGTTACTCGACAGCGAACATTCAGTACTTC. Translated: CASSYSTANIQYF.